One T cell receptor beta chain is described in this entry. Antigen: not known. The data belong to a study of T cells after yellow fever vaccination. Study-wide results and caveats: A secondary response was less intense yet reached its peak sooner, at day 5 versus 15.

This CDR3 spans 15 amino acids. With 4 bases clipped from V and 0 bases from J, the junction kept 4 bases outside the gene matches. Germline CDR1 is MNHEY and CDR2 is SVGAGI. TCRdb re-derived calls from the 5' RACE reads in MiXCR, one entry per CDR3 protein. The sample holds 95,000 to 150,000 distinct CDR3 sequences, about 8.8% seen once. The sequence was collected from a young man who received the YFV17D yellow fever vaccine. Sequences were derived from CD8+ T cells sorted from PBMCs, sampled on the day of the yellow fever booster vaccination. This chain connects TRBV6-5 to TRBJ2-7; 9 nucleotides line up with TRBD2. The CDR3 spells CASSWNSGGSYEQYF. The CDR3 nucleotides are TGTGCCAGCAGTTGGAATAGCGGGGGCTCCTACGAGCAGTACTTC.